These 10 T cell receptor beta chains share one sample of origin, sequenced in a study of cytomegalovirus exposure and HLA in healthy donors. Primers included in the PCR were 60 Vbeta and 13 Jbeta primers. Profiling relied on immunoSEQ multiplex PCR, and the TCRdb table lists in-frame clones only, not all of them. Of about 160,000 clones in the sample, approximately 76% were seen once. The sequenced sample consisted of PBMCs. These receptors all stem from a man aged 55 to 70 in good health and CMV-seronegative.

V is TRBV5-1 and J is TRBJ2-7, with D perhaps TRBD1 (5 bases). CDR3 length: 13 amino acids. Trimming stripped 0 bases from V and 2 bases from J, with 6 bases between. CDR1 and CDR2 (germline): SGHRS, YFSETQ. CDR3 loop: CASSLEQAYEQYF. In nucleotides, the CDR3 is TGCGCCAGCAGCTTGGAACAGGCCTACGAGCAGTACTTC.

The CDR3 region is CASGLVLRDTGELFF. CDR3 DNA: TGTGCTAGTGGTTTGGTACTCCGGGATACCGGGGAGCTGTTTTTT. The chain has TRBV12-5 and TRBJ2-2, with a weak D call TRBD2 (5 bases). The V end was cut by 0 bases, the J end by 5 bases, with 10 bases between. The CDR3 length is 15 residues. The germline CDR1 and CDR2 sequences are LGHNT and FRNRAP.

The chain is built from TRBV19 and TRBJ2-7, with D maybe TRBD2 (6 bases). The CDR3 length is 14 residues. CDR1 and CDR2 (germline): LNHDA, SQIVND (reference sequence). Trimming removed 3 bases from V and 5 bases from J, with 14 bases in between. The chain's CDR3 is CASSIEGLFNEQYF. In DNA, the CDR3 is TGTGCCAGTAGTATTGAGGGACTCTTCAACGAGCAGTACTTC.

This rearrangement joins TRBV30 to TRBJ1-5; D is ambiguous. V lost 1 base to trimming and J lost 4 bases, with 8 bases between them. There are 13 residues in the CDR3. CDR1 is GTSNPN and CDR2 is SVGIG in the germline V gene (reference sequence). The CDR3 sequence: CAWSEEINQPQHF. The CDR3 DNA sequence: TGTGCCTGGAGTGAGGAGATTAATCAGCCCCAGCATTTT.

The chain joins TRBV18 to TRBJ1-3; D is possibly TRBD1 (5 bases). The germline V and J ends were trimmed by 2 bases and 0 bases, with 11 bases remaining between them. The CDR3 is 16 amino acids. Germline CDR1 and CDR2: KGHSH and LQKENI. The CDR3 sequence: CASSPVDSFSGNTIYF. Written as DNA, the CDR3 is TGTGCCAGCTCACCAGTAGACAGCTTCTCTGGAAACACCATATATTTT.

The rearrangement joins TRBV28 to TRBJ1-4, with D maybe TRBD1 (6 bases). Germline V lookup: CDR1 MDHEN, CDR2 SYDVKM. The CDR3 is 13 residues long. The V and J ends lost 6 bases and 7 bases respectively, with 12 bases between them. The CDR3 region is CASSSGTIEKLFF. The DNA for the CDR3 is TGTGCCAGCAGCTCCGGGACAATTGAAAAACTGTTTTTT.

This clone was observed a handful of times. The junction shows a germline mismatch at one end, possibly a read error. This rearrangement joins TRBV7-9 to TRBJ2-1; the D is unclear. The CDR3 totals 12 residues. The germline V gene encodes CDR1 SEHNR and CDR2 FQNEAQ (reference sequence). CDR3 loop: CSSSLLMNEQFF. CDR3 nucleotides: TGTTCCAGCAGCTTGTTAATGAATGAGCAGTTCTTC.

This clone was detected a few times. The rearrangement joins TRBV1 to TRBJ1-2. TRBV1 is listed as a pseudogene. The CDR3 runs to 11 residues. Written as DNA, the CDR3 is TGCACCAGCAGCCCCGAGAGCGGCTACACCTTC. Amino acids: CTSSPESGYTF.

The chain combines TRBV6-5 with TRBJ1-5; D perhaps matches TRBD1 (5 bases). The length of the CDR3 is 15 residues. The germline V and J ends were trimmed by 6 bases and 6 bases, with 18 bases remaining between them. Per the germline V gene, CDR1 is MNHEY and CDR2 is SVGAGI. The CDR3, as DNA: TGTGCCAGCAGGTCCGGGGGGTGGGGTTTTCAGCCCCAGCATTTT. It yields the protein CASRSGGWGFQPQHF.

This clone showed up just a few times. This chain links TRBV29-1 with TRBJ2-5, with TRBD1 matching over 9 bases. The J call could be wrong; TRBJ2-7 is a better fit for the DNA end. The CDR3 length is 15 residues. Germline-derived CDR1 and CDR2 are SQVTM and ANQGSEA. Here the CDR3 DNA reads TGCAGCGCCCAAAGGACTCCGGGACAGGGCTACGAGCAGTACTTC. Amino acid sequence: CSAQRTPGQGYEQYF.